This TCR beta chain was sequenced during a study of Tregs in tolerant kidney transplant recipients (dated by TCRdb to the late 2010s). In terms of the full investigation: The transplants used related donors with nonmyeloablative bone marrow transplantation, and mixed chimerism in the human trials was transient. TCRbeta sequencing was used in the study to identify donor-specific regulatory T cells before combined kidney and bone marrow transplantation, and the identified cells were then tracked after transplant. Overall study outcomes, separate from this receptor: PCR primers changed over time for some patients, so nucleotide-level comparison across those patients' samples was not possible. Because only a small number of patients were included, the study had limitations, and the results will need to be validated in larger populations as well as under other immunosuppression protocols. Donor-specific Treg expansion was found to exceed global Treg expansion in tolerant patients, suggesting antigen-driven rather than nonspecific expansion. Expanding Tregs with activated donor B cells appeared to identify the most biologically relevant and donor-specific TCRbeta repertoire. Biological reproducibility was not directly assessed, although technical replication error appeared to be minimal.

To note about this clone: The target of this receptor is not known. From the germline J gene comes the end of the CDR3, since the read stops 3 residues before it.

The time point label for this specimen denotes: blood sample drawn before combined kidney and bone marrow transplant. Unstimulated Tregs (CD4+CD25+CD127-), CD4+ non-Tregs (CD4+CD25-), CD4 and CD8 cells were FACS-sorted from thawed PBMCs. The patients were a handful of recipients of combined kidney and bone marrow transplants from the ITN036ST trial, and samples were available only for these trial subjects. Healthy control blood was processed by Ficoll density gradient to PBMCs and cryopreserved; patient PBMCs were collected before and after transplant. CDR1 and CDR2 are drawn from the germline V gene: MNHEY, SVGEGT. Including cysteine and phenylalanine, the CDR3 has 14 amino acids. Of the CDR3's DNA, 33 bases were read; they are in frame from base 1. Genomic DNA was extracted from sorted cells with the QIAGEN DNeasy Blood and Tissue Kit for TCRbeta CDR3 sequencing. High-throughput TCRbeta CDR3 sequencing, including PCR amplification with bias correction and internal controls, was performed commercially through immunoSEQ. From the authors' description of their analysis: Unique productive TCRbeta sequences were defined by CDR3 nucleotide sequence where primers matched, otherwise by CDR3 amino acid sequence with Vbeta and Jbeta genes. As a correction for sorting error, sequences shared between sorted populations at a frequency ratio of 2:1 or less were discarded, and the remaining shared sequences were assigned to the higher population. Donor-reactive sequences were defined as at least 5-fold expanded in CFSE-low cells versus unstimulated cells, with frequency of at least 0.01% in CFSE-low cells. Jensen-Shannon divergence, calculated on the top 100 TCRbeta sequences ranked by frequency, was used to quantify repertoire divergence. For samples with multiple sequencing runs, sorting error was corrected in each run separately before the runs were combined. As stored in TCRdb, this immuneACCESS dataset retains in-frame rearrangements with V and J assigned. A fraction of the clones does not appear; measured against another copy, unresolved V genes explain less than half of the discrepancy, and the remainder lacks a known reason. The V and J calls and the clone size are those of that table, but D and trimming were determined from the DNA. This sample's table contains approximately 35,000 clones. The ten largest clones capture roughly 8% of the sample.

The V gene is TRBV6-2 or TRBV6-3 and the J gene is TRBJ1-2, with TRBD1 matching 8 junction bases. The source material was CD8+ T cells from blood, sampled before the transplant. The receptor was isolated from a human donor who received a combined kidney and bone marrow transplant. The covered CDR3 bases are TGTGCCAGCAGTACTCCAAGGACAGGGAGGGAC. This yields the protein CASSTPRTGRD. The entire CDR3 protein reads CASSTPRTGRDYTF.